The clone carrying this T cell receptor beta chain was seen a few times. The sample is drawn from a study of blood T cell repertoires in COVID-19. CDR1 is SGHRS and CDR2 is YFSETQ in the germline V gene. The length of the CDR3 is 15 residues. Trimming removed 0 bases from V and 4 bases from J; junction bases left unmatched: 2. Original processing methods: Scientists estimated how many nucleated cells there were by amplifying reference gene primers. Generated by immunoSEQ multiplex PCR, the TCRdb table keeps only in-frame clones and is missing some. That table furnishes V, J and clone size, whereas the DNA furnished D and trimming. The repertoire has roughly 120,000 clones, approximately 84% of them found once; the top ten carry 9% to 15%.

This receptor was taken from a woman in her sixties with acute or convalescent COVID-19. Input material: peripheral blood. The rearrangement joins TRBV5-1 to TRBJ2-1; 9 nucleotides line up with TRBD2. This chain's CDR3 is CASSLVTSGYNEQFF. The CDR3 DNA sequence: TGCGCCAGCAGCTTGGTGACTAGCGGATACAATGAGCAGTTCTTC.